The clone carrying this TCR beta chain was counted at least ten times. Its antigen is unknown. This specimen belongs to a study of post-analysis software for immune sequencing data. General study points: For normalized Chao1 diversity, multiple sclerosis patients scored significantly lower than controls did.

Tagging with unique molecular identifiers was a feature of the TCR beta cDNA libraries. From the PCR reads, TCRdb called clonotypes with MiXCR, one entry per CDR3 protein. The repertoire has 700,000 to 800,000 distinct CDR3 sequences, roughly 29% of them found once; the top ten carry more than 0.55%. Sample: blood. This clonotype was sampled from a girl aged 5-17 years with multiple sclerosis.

CDR3 coding DNA: TGCAGCGTTTCGGGACCCGGACCTTACGAGCAGTACTTC. Its protein product is CSVSGPGPYEQYF. The chain employs TRBV29-1 and TRBJ2-7; D may be TRBD1 or TRBD2 (5 bases each). Germline CDR1 and CDR2: SQVTM and ANQGSEA. V lost 5 bases and J lost 4, with 15 bases in between. This CDR3 contains 13 residues.